This T cell receptor (beta chain) originates from a study of blood T cell repertoires in COVID-19. Study background: Acute and convalescent COVID-19 samples came from the United States, Italy and Spain.

Methods used by the authors: It was from reference gene primer amplification that nucleated cell counts were estimated. The repertoire was sequenced with immunoSEQ multiplex PCR; TCRdb's copy has only in-frame clones and lacks some. The V and J calls and clone size are taken from that table; D and trimming were inferred from the DNA. Counted here are roughly 120,000 clones, 84% occurring once; the ten biggest clones make up approximately 8.1%. V dropped 5 bases and J dropped 0; count of bases not matched to a gene: 4. The CDR3 has 17 residues. Looked up from germline, CDR1 is MNHNY and CDR2 is SVGAGI (reference sequence).

This sequence originates from a woman in her thirties or forties with acute or convalescent COVID-19. Sequences were obtained from peripheral blood. The chain employs TRBV6-6 and TRBJ2-7; 16 nucleotides agree with TRBD2. The CDR3 reads CASSRGLAGGSSYEQYF. DNA for the CDR3: TGTGCCAGCAGTCGGGGACTAGCGGGGGGGAGCTCCTACGAGCAGTACTTC.